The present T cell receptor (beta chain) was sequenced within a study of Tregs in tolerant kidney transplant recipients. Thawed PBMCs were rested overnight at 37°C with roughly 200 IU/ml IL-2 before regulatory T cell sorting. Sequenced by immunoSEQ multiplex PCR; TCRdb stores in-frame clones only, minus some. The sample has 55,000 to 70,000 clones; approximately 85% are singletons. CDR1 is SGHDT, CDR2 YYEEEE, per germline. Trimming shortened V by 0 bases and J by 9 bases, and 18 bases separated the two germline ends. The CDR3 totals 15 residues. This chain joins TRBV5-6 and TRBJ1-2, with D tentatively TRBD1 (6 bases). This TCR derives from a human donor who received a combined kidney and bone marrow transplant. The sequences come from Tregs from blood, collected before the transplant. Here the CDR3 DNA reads TGTGCCAGCAGCTTGGGTCCAGGGGAGGGTTTGCGCTACACCTTC. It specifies CASSLGPGEGLRYTF.